Shown below are 26 T cell receptor beta chains from a single sample sequenced in a study of spatial heterogeneity in lung cancer. Each CDR3 protein gets one entry after TCRdb re-called the 5' RACE reads with MiXCR. The data contain 60,000 to 85,000 distinct CDR3 sequences, around 8.9% of them singletons. Sample time point: blood at routine non-recurrence follow-up after resection. The material sequenced was PBMCs, taken at follow-up. These receptors originate from a female donor with early-stage non-small cell lung cancer.

This clonotype showed up just a few times. V gene TRBV28 combines with J gene TRBJ2-7; D is uncertain. Trimming stripped 2 bases from V and 0 bases from J, with 8 bases between. CDR1 is MDHEN, CDR2 SYDVKM, per germline. The CDR3 totals 14 residues. This CDR3 is CASSLEAGSYEQYF. The CDR3 DNA is TGTGCCAGCAGTTTAGAGGCAGGCTCCTACGAGCAGTACTTC.

This clonotype was seen ten or more times. The chain employs TRBV3-1 and TRBJ1-1, with D uncertain. Trimming stripped 4 bases from V and 3 bases from J, with 9 bases between. The length of the CDR3 is 13 residues. Germline-derived CDR1 and CDR2 are LGHDT and YNNKEL (reference sequence). CDR3 nucleotides: TGTGCCAGCAGCCCTGGCGGGCACACTGAAGCTTTCTTT. Translating gives CASSPGGHTEAFF. The whole variable domain, filled in from reference TRBV3-1 and TRBJ1-1, reads DTAVSQTPKYLVTQMGNDKSIKCEQNLGHDTMYWYKQDSKKFLKIMFSYNNKELIINETVPNRFSPKSPDKAHLNLHINSLELGDSAVYFCASSPGGHTEAFFGQGTRLTVV.

This clonotype was recorded a few times. J is TRBJ2-7 and V is TRBV27, with no clear D. The CDR3 sequence is 15 residues long. The V end lost 0 bases, the J end lost 2 bases, and 11 bases lay between the germline ends. Germline values: CDR1 MNHEY, CDR2 SMNVEV (reference sequence). CDR3 sequence: CASSLSPEPAYEQYF. CDR3 nucleotides: TGTGCCAGCAGTTTATCACCGGAGCCGGCCTACGAGCAGTACTTC.

This clonotype has at least ten counts. The chain carries TRBV25-1 and TRBJ2-7; 7 bases match TRBD2. The germline gives CDR1 MGHDK, CDR2 SYGVNS. Losses at the gene ends were 6 bases for V and 4 bases for J; bases not matched to a gene: 12. The CDR3 loop spans 15 amino acids. CDR3 bases: TGTGCCAGCAGCTGGGGTGGTGCGGGAGAGTACGAGCAGTACTTC. Translation gives CASSWGGAGEYEQYF.

This clonotype showed up many times. This rearrangement joins TRBV28 to TRBJ1-4; D is undetermined. Germline lookup yields CDR1 MDHEN and CDR2 SYDVKM. V was pared by 4 bases and J by 0 bases, with 6 bases between. The CDR3 totals 14 residues. CDR3 nucleotide sequence: TGTGCCAGCAGTTGGGAAGCAACTAATGAAAAACTGTTTTTT. Translated: CASSWEATNEKLFF.

This clonotype was observed at least ten times. The chain uses TRBV7-3 and TRBJ2-1; TRBD2 matches 8 bases. V trimming: 6 bases; J trimming: 2 bases; junction bases outside the gene matches: 6. CDR3 size: 15 residues. Looked up from germline, CDR1 is SGHTA and CDR2 is FQGTGA. DNA of the CDR3: TGTGCCAGCAGTCGAAGCGGGAGTGCCTACAATGAGCAGTTCTTC. Translation: CASSRSGSAYNEQFF.

This clonotype appeared many times. The V gene is TRBV20-1, the J gene TRBJ2-7; no clear D gene. The germline CDR1 and CDR2 sequences are DFQATT and SNEGSKA (reference sequence). CDR3 length equals 14 residues. The V and J ends lost 0 bases and 8 bases respectively, with 17 bases between them. Here the CDR3 DNA reads TGCAGTGCTAGAGATCCGGCGAACCCACGGAAGCAGTACTTC. Its protein is CSARDPANPRKQYF.

To note about this clonotype: Since a much larger clone is just one base distant, this may be a read error. V usage is TRBV28 and J usage is TRBJ2-3, with D unresolved. V was clipped by 4 bases and J by 5 bases, with 13 bases between them. Germline CDR1 reads MDHEN; CDR2 reads SYDVKM. CDR3 length: 14 residues. The CDR3 region has the DNA TGTGCCAGCAGTTCCTACGATACCATAGATACGCAGTATTTT. Amino acid sequence: CASSSYDTIDTQYF.

For this clonotype: This could be a read error, since a much larger clone is one nucleotide away. V gene TRBV5-1 combines with J gene TRBJ2-1, with D perhaps matching TRBD1 or TRBD2 (5 bases each). Per the germline V gene, CDR1 is SGHRS and CDR2 is YFSETQ. Trimming shortened V by 3 bases and J by 6 bases, and 25 bases separated the two germline ends. The CDR3 extends over 18 amino acids. In DNA form, the CDR3 reads TGCGCCAGCAGCTCCCCGTATGAACTCGGGACGGCTGCCAATGAGCAGTTCTTC. It is translated as CASSSPYELGTAANEQFF.

This clonotype occurred many times. The chain joins TRBV4-1 to TRBJ2-2; D call uncertain. The CDR3 runs to 16 residues. With 2 bases removed from V and 7 bases from J, the gap between germline ends came to 17 bases. Germline V gene lookup returns CDR1 MGHRA and CDR2 YSYEKL. CDR3 DNA sequence: TGCGCCAGCAGCCAAACCCAAGGTGAAGGCGGCGGGGAGCTGTTTTTT. As protein: CASSQTQGEGGGELFF.

This clonotype was detected only a few times. The chain combines TRBV29-1 with TRBJ1-2; D is undetermined. Germline CDR1 reads SQVTM; CDR2 reads ANQGSEA. The V end lost 8 bases, the J end lost 5 bases, and 21 bases lay between the germline ends. The CDR3 is made up of 14 amino acids. The CDR3 DNA reads TGCAGCACTACGTTGTGGGCCCAGGTATATGGCTACACCTTC. The encoded protein is CSTTLWAQVYGYTF.

V and J are TRBV4-1 and TRBJ1-2; possibly TRBD1 for D (5 bases). CDR3 length equals 12 residues. Germline V gives CDR1 MGHRA, CDR2 YSYEKL. The CDR3 DNA sequence: TGCGCAATACGACAGAAAACCGGCGGCTACACCTTC. Its protein product is CAIRQKTGGYTF.

The chain couples TRBV6-4 to TRBJ2-1, with D perhaps TRBD1 (6 bases). The CDR3 is made up of 16 amino acids. Trimming shortened V by 2 bases and J by 0 bases, and 11 bases separated the two germline ends. CDR1 and CDR2 from the germline V gene are MRHNA and SNTAGT. The CDR3 nucleotides read TGTGCCAGCAGTGACGGCAGGGGAAGCTCCTACAATGAGCAGTTCTTC. Protein: CASSDGRGSSYNEQFF.

This clonotype was observed at least ten times. The chain recombines TRBV7-8 with TRBJ2-3; TRBD2 agrees at 14 bases. Germline CDR1 is SGHVS and CDR2 is FQNEAQ. This CDR3 comprises 17 residues. With 2 bases clipped from V and 3 bases from J, the junction kept 4 bases outside the gene matches. CDR3: CASSLRLAGGETDTQYF. The DNA of the CDR3 is TGTGCCAGCAGCTTAAGACTAGCGGGAGGGGAAACAGATACGCAGTATTTT.

This clonotype was recorded many times. This sequence joins TRBV12-3 or TRBV12-4 and TRBJ1-2; 7 bases line up with TRBD1. With 3 bases clipped from V and 5 bases from J, the junction kept 3 bases outside the gene matches. The CDR3 is 13 residues long. For the CDR3, the DNA is TGTGCCAGCAGTTTGACGGGACAGTATGGCTACACCTTC. Its translation: CASSLTGQYGYTF.

V and J are TRBV7-9 and TRBJ1-4, with no clear D. Germline CDR1 is SEHNR and CDR2 is FQNEAQ (reference sequence). Trimming removed 3 bases from V and 6 bases from J, with 8 bases in between. The CDR3 loop spans 13 amino acids. For the CDR3, the DNA is TGTGCCAGCAGCTTCTCCTCTCATGAAAAACTGTTTTTT. This sequence encodes CASSFSSHEKLFF.

This clonotype occurred many times. As DNA, the CDR3 is TGTGCCAGTAGTCGGGACCTTACTAATGAAAAACTGTTTTTT. It encodes CASSRDLTNEKLFF. J is TRBJ1-4 and V is TRBV19; possibly TRBD1 for D (5 bases). The germline V gene encodes CDR1 LNHDA and CDR2 SQIVND (reference sequence). CDR3 size: 14 residues. Trimming removed 5 bases from V and 2 bases from J, with 9 bases in between.

The table lists this clonotype with many counts. This chain joins TRBV28 and TRBJ1-5; 7 nucleotides align to TRBD1. The length of the CDR3 is 15 residues. Germline V CDR1 and CDR2: MDHEN, SYDVKM. Trimming at V came to 8 bases and at J to 0 bases, leaving 7 bases not matched to a gene. The CDR3 reads CASGEGAASNQPQHF. For the CDR3, the DNA is TGTGCCAGCGGGGAGGGGGCGGCTAGCAATCAGCCCCAGCATTTT. Full variable domain (outside the CDR3, taken from reference TRBV28 and TRBJ1-5): DVKVTQSSRYLVKRTGEKVFLECVQDMDHENMFWYRQDPGLGLRLIYFSYDVKMKEKGDIPEGYSVSREKKERFSLILESASTNQTSMYLCASGEGAASNQPQHFGDGTRLSIL.

This clonotype was recorded at least ten times. J is TRBJ1-5 and V is TRBV4-1; D may be TRBD1 (5 bases). The CDR3 has 14 amino acids. CDR1 is MGHRA, CDR2 YSYEKL, per germline. Trimming cost V 0 bases and J 2 bases, with 5 bases left between them. The CDR3 nucleotides are TGCGCCAGCAGCCAAGACAGGGGCAATCAGCCCCAGCATTTT. Its translation: CASSQDRGNQPQHF.

This clonotype showed up just a few times. This chain connects TRBV14 to TRBJ2-6; 7 bases agree with TRBD1. V was pared by 8 bases and J by 0 bases, with 7 bases of the junction left unmatched. This CDR3 region has 16 residues. Germline CDR1 reads SGHDN; CDR2 reads FVKESK. CDR3 DNA: TGTGCCAGCTCACGGACAGGATACTCTGGGGCCAACGTCCTGACTTTC. It yields the protein CASSRTGYSGANVLTF. Based on the CDR3 plus reference TRBV14 and TRBJ2-6, the full variable domain is EAGVTQFPSHSVIEKGQTVTLRCDPISGHDNLYWYRRVMGKEIKFLLHFVKESKQDESGMPNNRFLAERTGGTYSTLKVQPAELEDSGVYFCASSRTGYSGANVLTFGAGSRLTVL.

J is TRBJ1-5 and V is TRBV5-1; no firm D call. Trimming took off 4 bases at V and 4 bases at J, with 12 bases between the two ends. CDR1 is SGHRS, CDR2 YFSETQ, per germline. The CDR3 contains 14 residues. The CDR3 reads CASSPKDGNQPQHF. CDR3 sequence (DNA): TGCGCCAGCAGCCCTAAGGATGGAAATCAGCCCCAGCATTTT.

This clonotype was seen a handful of times. The chain recombines TRBV28 with TRBJ1-1; perhaps TRBD1 as D (6 bases). This CDR3 comprises 15 residues. V was pared by 5 bases and J by 2 bases, with 15 bases between. The V gene's germline CDR1 is MDHEN and CDR2 SYDVKM. The CDR3 DNA reads TGTGCCAGCAGTGGAAGTTTACAGGGTAACACTGAAGCTTTCTTT. Amino acids: CASSGSLQGNTEAFF.

This clonotype showed up just a few times. The genes are TRBV18 and TRBJ1-4; 7 nucleotides line up with TRBD1. CDR1 is KGHSH, CDR2 LQKENI, per germline. This CDR3 has 15 amino acids. V was pared by 2 bases and J by 8 bases, with 8 bases of the junction left unmatched. Here the CDR3 DNA reads TGTGCCAGCTCACCAGGAGGGGGCGGTGGCGAAAAACTGTTTTTT. It is translated as CASSPGGGGGEKLFF.

The chain employs TRBV27 and TRBJ1-5; no firm D call. Trimming shortened V by 3 bases and J by 5 bases, and 5 bases separated the two germline ends. Germline V CDR1 and CDR2: MNHEY, SMNVEV (reference sequence). The CDR3 runs 12 residues. CDR3 nucleotides: TGTGCCAGCAGTTTTACAGATCAGCCCCAGCATTTT. It is translated as CASSFTDQPQHF.

In this sample, this clonotype turned up a few times. The CDR3 sequence: CASSQQPGETQYF. In DNA form, the CDR3 reads TGTGCCAGCAGCCAACAACCGGGGGAGACCCAGTACTTC. The V call is TRBV14, the J call TRBJ2-5, with D perhaps TRBD2 (5 bases). V lost 2 bases to trimming and J lost 5 bases, with 9 bases between them. The CDR3 runs to 13 residues. Germline V gene sequence: CDR1 SGHDN, CDR2 FVKESK.

In this sample, this clonotype turned up many times. The J gene is TRBJ2-1, the V gene TRBV9, with 13 bases matching TRBD2. CDR3 length equals 16 residues. The germline V gene has CDR1 SGDLS and CDR2 YYNGEE. V shed 1 base, J shed 6 bases, and the junction held 4 bases outside the gene matches. The CDR3: CASSVSGTSGINEQFF. CDR3 nucleotides: TGTGCCAGCAGCGTATCCGGGACTAGCGGGATCAATGAGCAGTTCTTC.